There are many counts of the clone carrying this T cell receptor beta chain. Its target is not known. The CDR3 covers 11 residues. Germline CDR1 reads GTSNPN; CDR2 reads SVGIG (reference sequence). Between the trimmed V and J ends, which lost 2 bases and 8 bases, there was a span of 6 bases. The sample belongs to a study of T cells in Graves' hyperthyroidism and ophthalmopathy. Based on clinical symptoms, serum thyroxine and TRAb, thyroid ultrasound and orbital computed tomography, diagnoses were reached. Using more than 7.5 ml of fresh peripheral blood, PBMCs were prepared. General study findings and limits: Model-based prediction identified ophthalmopathy a median 6.5 months prior to its onset. In blood, most of the thyroid clonotypes expanded above 0.001 were also present.

The TCR beta CDR3 regions underwent amplification using RNA transcripts as the source. Primed by the HTBI set, a first-round RT-PCR was run on the TCR CDR3. TCRdb passed the multiplex PCR reads through MiXCR, listing each CDR3 protein once. The table records hundreds of thousands of distinct CDR3 sequences, 20% of them present only once. Sequencing input: blood. The V and J genes are TRBV30 and TRBJ2-2; no definite D call. This clonotype originated in a young man with Graves' ophthalmopathy. The CDR3 nucleotides read TGTGCCTGGAGTAACGGTGGGGAGCTGTTTTTT. Translating it yields CAWSNGGELFF.